This T cell receptor beta chain was captured by sequencing in a study of blood T cell repertoires in COVID-19. Study as a whole: The United States, Italy and Spain were the sources of the acute and convalescent COVID-19 samples.

Sequencing used immunoSEQ multiplex PCR; TCRdb keeps in-frame clones, though not all of them. The table lists 200,000 to 250,000 clones, around 85% of them singletons. Grouping used clinical history reported by participants in a survey and questionnaire. CDR3 length equals 14 residues. Germline V gives CDR1 KGHSH, CDR2 LQKENI. The V gene lost 3 bases and the J gene lost 6 bases, with 12 bases spanning the gap. The sequence was obtained from a woman aged 40-49 years with acute COVID-19. The sample taken for sequencing was PBMCs or T cells enriched from blood (not recorded which). The J gene is TRBJ1-5, the V gene TRBV18; D possibly corresponds to TRBD1 (5 bases). The CDR3 region is CASSPSGGSQPQHF. The DNA for the CDR3 is TGTGCCAGCTCACCCTCCGGGGGTAGTCAGCCCCAGCATTTT.